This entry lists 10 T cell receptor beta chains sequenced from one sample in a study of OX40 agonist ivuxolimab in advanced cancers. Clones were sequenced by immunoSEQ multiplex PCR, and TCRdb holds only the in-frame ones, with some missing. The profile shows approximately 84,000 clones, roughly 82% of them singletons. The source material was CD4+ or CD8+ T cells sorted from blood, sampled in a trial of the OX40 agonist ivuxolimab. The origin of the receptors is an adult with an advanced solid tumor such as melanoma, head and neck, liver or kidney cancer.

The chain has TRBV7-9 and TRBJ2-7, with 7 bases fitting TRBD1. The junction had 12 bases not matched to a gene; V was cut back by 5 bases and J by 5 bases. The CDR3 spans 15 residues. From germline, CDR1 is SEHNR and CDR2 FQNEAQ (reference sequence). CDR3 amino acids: CASSRRKGAGDEQYF. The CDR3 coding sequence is TGTGCCAGCAGCCGACGGAAGGGGGCTGGGGACGAGCAGTACTTC.

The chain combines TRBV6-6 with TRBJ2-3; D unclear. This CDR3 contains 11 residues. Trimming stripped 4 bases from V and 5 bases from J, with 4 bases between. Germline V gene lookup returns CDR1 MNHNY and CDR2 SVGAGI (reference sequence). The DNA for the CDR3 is TGTGCCAGCAGTTCCGGAGATACGCAGTATTTT. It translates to CASSSGDTQYF.

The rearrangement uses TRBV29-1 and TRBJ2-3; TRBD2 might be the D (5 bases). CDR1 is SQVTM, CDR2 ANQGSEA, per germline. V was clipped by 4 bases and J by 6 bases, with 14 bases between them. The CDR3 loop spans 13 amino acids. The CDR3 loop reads CSVGARGWDTQYF. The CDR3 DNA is TGCAGCGTTGGAGCCCGGGGTTGGGATACGCAGTATTTT.

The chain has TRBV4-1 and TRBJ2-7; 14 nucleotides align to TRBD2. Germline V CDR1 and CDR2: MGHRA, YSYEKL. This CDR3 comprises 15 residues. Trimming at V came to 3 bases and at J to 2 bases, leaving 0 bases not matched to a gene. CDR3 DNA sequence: TGCGCCAGCAGCCAGGGACTAGCGGGGGCCTACGAGCAGTACTTC. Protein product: CASSQGLAGAYEQYF.

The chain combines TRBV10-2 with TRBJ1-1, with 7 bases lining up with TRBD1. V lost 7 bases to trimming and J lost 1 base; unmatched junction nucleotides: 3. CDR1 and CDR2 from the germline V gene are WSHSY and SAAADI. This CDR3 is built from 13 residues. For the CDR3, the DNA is TGCGCCAGCACCGGGACAGCGAACACTGAAGCTTTCTTT. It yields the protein CASTGTANTEAFF.

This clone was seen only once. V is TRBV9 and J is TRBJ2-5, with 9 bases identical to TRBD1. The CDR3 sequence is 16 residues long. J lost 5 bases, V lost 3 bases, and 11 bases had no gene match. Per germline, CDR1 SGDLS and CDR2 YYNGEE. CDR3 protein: CASSARPLDRGETQYF. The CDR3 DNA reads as TGTGCCAGCAGCGCCCGACCCTTGGACAGGGGTGAGACCCAGTACTTC.

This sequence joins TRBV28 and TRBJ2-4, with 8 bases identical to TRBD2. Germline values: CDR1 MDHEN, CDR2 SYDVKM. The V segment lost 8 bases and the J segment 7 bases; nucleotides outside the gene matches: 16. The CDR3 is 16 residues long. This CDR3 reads CASEGRRGAGWNIQYF. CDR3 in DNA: TGTGCCAGCGAGGGGAGGCGGGGGGCAGGGTGGAACATTCAGTACTTC.

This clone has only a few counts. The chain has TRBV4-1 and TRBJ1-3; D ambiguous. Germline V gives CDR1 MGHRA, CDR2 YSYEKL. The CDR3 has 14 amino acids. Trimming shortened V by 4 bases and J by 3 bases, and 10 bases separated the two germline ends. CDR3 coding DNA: TGCGCCAGCAGCCCGACACCTTTTGGAAACACCATATATTTT. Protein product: CASSPTPFGNTIYF.

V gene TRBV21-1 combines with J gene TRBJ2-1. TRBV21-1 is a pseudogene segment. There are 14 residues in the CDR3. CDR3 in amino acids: CASSKSRTYNEQFF. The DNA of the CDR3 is TGTGCCAGCAGCAAATCTCGCACCTACAATGAGCAGTTCTTC.

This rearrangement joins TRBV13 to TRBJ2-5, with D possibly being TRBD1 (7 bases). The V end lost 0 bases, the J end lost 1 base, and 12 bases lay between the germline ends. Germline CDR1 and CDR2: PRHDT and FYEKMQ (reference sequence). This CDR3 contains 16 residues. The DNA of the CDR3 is TGTGCCAGCAGCTTAGGCGGGGGACAGAGCCAAGAGACCCAGTACTTC. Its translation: CASSLGGGQSQETQYF. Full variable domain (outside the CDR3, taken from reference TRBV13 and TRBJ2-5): AAGVIQSPRHLIKEKRETATLKCYPIPRHDTVYWYQQGPGQDPQFLISFYEKMQSDKGSIPDRFSAQQFSDYHSELNMSSLELGDSALYFCASSLGGGQSQETQYFGPGTRLLVL.